These 31 T cell receptor beta chains originate from one sample sequenced in a study of blood T cell repertoires in COVID-19. Assay: immunoSEQ multiplex PCR; the TCRdb copy retains only in-frame clones and omits some. Counted here are fewer than 200,000 clones, 70% to 90% occurring once; the ten biggest clones make up 0.85% to 1.2%. The sample comprised peripheral blood. These TCRs come from a man aged 35-49 years with acute or convalescent COVID-19.

The rearrangement links TRBV7-2 to TRBJ1-2; a possible D gene is TRBD1 (5 bases). The V end was cut by 0 bases, the J end by 5 bases, with 16 bases between. The CDR3 length is 16 residues. The V gene's germline CDR1 is SGHTA and CDR2 FQGNSA. Here the CDR3 reads CASSLAGDWGRYGYTF. DNA for the CDR3: TGTGCCAGCAGCTTAGCGGGGGACTGGGGCAGGTATGGCTACACCTTC.

The V and J genes are TRBV4-3 and TRBJ2-7; 7 bases fit TRBD2. V shed 0 bases and J 4 bases; nucleotides not matched to a gene: 9. The CDR3 totals 16 residues. CDR1 and CDR2 (germline): LGHNA, YSLEER. CDR3 nucleotide sequence: TGCGCCAGCAGCCAAGATAGAAGGGCCGGGAGGTACGAGCAGTACTTC. Its protein product is CASSQDRRAGRYEQYF.

V and J are TRBV11-2 and TRBJ2-5, with D perhaps TRBD2 (5 bases). The CDR3 loop spans 13 amino acids. Germline V gives CDR1 SGHAT, CDR2 FQNNGV. V gave up 6 bases and J gave up 1 base, with 9 bases separating them. DNA for the CDR3: TGTGCCAGCAGTGGACTGTTCCAAGAGACCCAGTACTTC. The encoded protein is CASSGLFQETQYF. Filled out from reference TRBV11-2 and TRBJ2-5, the complete variable domain reads EAGVAQSPRYKIIEKRQSVAFWCNPISGHATLYWYQQILGQGPKLLIQFQNNGVVDDSQLPKDRFSAERLKGVDSTLKIQPAKLEDSAVYLCASSGLFQETQYFGPGTRLLVL.

This chain joins TRBV18 and TRBJ2-7; 11 bases line up with TRBD2. V lost 5 bases, J lost 4 bases, and 7 bases stayed unmatched. CDR1 is KGHSH and CDR2 is LQKENI in the germline V gene. The CDR3 is 15 residues long. The CDR3 loop is CASSTSGTSGYEQYF. The CDR3 region has the DNA TGTGCCAGCTCAACTTCCGGGACTAGCGGATACGAGCAGTACTTC.

The J gene is TRBJ2-7, the V gene TRBV6-5, with D tentatively TRBD1 (8 bases). V lost 10 bases and J 6 bases, leaving 19 bases between the germline ends. CDR3 length equals 13 residues. The germline V gene has CDR1 MNHEY and CDR2 SVGAGI. The CDR3 sequence: CATFTGGVFEQYF. The CDR3 DNA is TGTGCCACTTTTACAGGGGGGGTCTTCGAGCAGTACTTC.

This clone was detected once. The chain uses TRBV28 and TRBJ2-1; TRBD2 agrees at 11 bases. The V gene end was trimmed by 8 bases and the J gene end by 8 bases; junction bases not matched to a gene: 8. Germline CDR1 and CDR2: MDHEN and SYDVKM. CDR3 size: 14 residues. The CDR3 spells CASGRVAGGHEQFF. In DNA form, the CDR3 reads TGTGCCAGCGGTCGGGTAGCGGGGGGGCATGAGCAGTTCTTC.

The chain carries TRBV15 and TRBJ2-5, with TRBD2 identical over 10 bases. Germline V gene data show CDR1 as LNHNV and CDR2 as YYDKDF (reference sequence). V lost 0 bases to trimming and J lost 6 bases; unmatched junction nucleotides: 7. The CDR3 covers 16 residues. The CDR3: CATSRERLAGKQTQYF. As DNA, the CDR3 is TGTGCCACCAGCAGAGAACGACTAGCGGGCAAACAGACCCAGTACTTC.

V is TRBV9 and J is TRBJ1-6, with TRBD1 as a possible D gene (5 bases). Trimming pared 6 bases from V and 9 bases from J, leaving 16 bases between. Germline assignment: CDR1 SGDLS and CDR2 YYNGEE. This CDR3 has 14 amino acids. The CDR3 region is CASTTDDRSSPLHF. Written as DNA, the CDR3 is TGTGCCAGCACCACGGACGACAGAAGTTCACCCCTCCACTTT.

The gene calls are TRBV18 and TRBJ2-7, with 7 bases aligning to TRBD1. Germline loops: CDR1 KGHSH, CDR2 LQKENI. The CDR3 is made up of 16 amino acids. Trimming removed 3 bases from V and 3 bases from J; junction bases left unmatched: 11. The CDR3 is CASSPGTASTNYEQYF. The CDR3 bases are TGTGCCAGCTCACCCGGGACAGCATCGACCAACTACGAGCAGTACTTC. The variable domain in full, with the rest retrieved from reference TRBV18 and TRBJ2-7, is NAGVMQNPRHLVRRRGQEARLRCSPMKGHSHVYWYRQLPEEGLKFMVYLQKENIIDESGMPKERFSAEFPKEGPSILRIQQVVRGDSAAYFCASSPGTASTNYEQYFGPGTRLTVT.

The chain links TRBV4-2 to TRBJ1-5, with no clear D. This CDR3 is built from 15 residues. The germline V and J ends were trimmed by 1 base and 6 bases, with 13 bases remaining between them. From germline, CDR1 is LGHNA and CDR2 YNFKEQ. CDR3 DNA: TGTGCCAGCAGCCAAGGTGGTACAAATCGTCAGCCCCAGCATTTT. As protein: CASSQGGTNRQPQHF.

This clone was detected once. The rearrangement links TRBV2 to TRBJ1-5, with D tentatively TRBD1 (5 bases). Germline V lookup: CDR1 SNHLY, CDR2 FYNNEI. The CDR3 runs to 14 residues. V dropped 2 bases and J dropped 6 bases, with 11 bases sitting between them. The CDR3 bases are TGTGCCAGCAGTGAAACCGGGACTAGTCAGCCCCAGCATTTT. Translation: CASSETGTSQPQHF.

The J gene is TRBJ2-2, the V gene TRBV28, with D possibly TRBD1 on 7 matching bases. The germline V gene has CDR1 MDHEN and CDR2 SYDVKM. There are 17 residues in the CDR3. The V end was cut by 3 bases, the J end by 7 bases, with 21 bases between. CDR3 nucleotide sequence: TGTGCCAGCAGTTTCTATTCAAACAGGGGCGGGAACGGGGAGCTGTTTTTT. Translation: CASSFYSNRGGNGELFF. Using reference TRBV28 and TRBJ2-2 for the parts outside the CDR3, the full variable domain is DVKVTQSSRYLVKRTGEKVFLECVQDMDHENMFWYRQDPGLGLRLIYFSYDVKMKEKGDIPEGYSVSREKKERFSLILESASTNQTSMYLCASSFYSNRGGNGELFFGEGSRLTVL.

The chain is built from TRBV11-1 and TRBJ2-7, with 9 bases matching TRBD2. CDR1 is SGHAT and CDR2 is FQDESV in the germline V gene (reference sequence). This CDR3 has 14 residues. After removal of 4 bases from V and 4 bases from J, the junction contained 5 bases not matched to a gene. The DNA for the CDR3 is TGTGCCAGCAGCTCCAGCGGGGGGTGGTACGAGCAGTACTTC. This codes for CASSSSGGWYEQYF.

The V gene is TRBV7-9, the J gene TRBJ1-5; the match to TRBD1 covers 9 bases. In germline, CDR1 is SEHNR, CDR2 FQNEAQ (reference sequence). This CDR3 is built from 14 residues. J was trimmed by 6 bases and V by 5 bases; bases with no gene match: 5. The CDR3 is CASSPGTGFQPQHF. In DNA form, the CDR3 reads TGTGCCAGCAGCCCCGGGACAGGGTTTCAGCCCCAGCATTTT. Filled out from reference TRBV7-9 and TRBJ1-5, the complete variable domain reads DTGVSQNPRHKITKRGQNVTFRCDPISEHNRLYWYRQTLGQGPEFLTYFQNEAQLEKSRLLSDRFSAERPKGSFSTLEIQRTEQGDSAMYLCASSPGTGFQPQHFGDGTRLSIL.

In regard to this clone: A junction boundary mismatches the germline segment, possibly from a read error. V is TRBV7-7 and J is TRBJ2-3, with TRBD1 identical over 7 bases. The CDR3 extends over 16 amino acids. Germline V gives CDR1 SSHAT, CDR2 FNYEAQ (reference sequence). CDR3 coding DNA: TGTGCTAGCAGCCCTACAGGGGAGAGGACCACAGATACGCAGTATTTT. Its translation: CASSPTGERTTDTQYF.

The rearrangement joins TRBV28 to TRBJ1-4, with D possibly TRBD1 on 5 matching bases. Germline lookup yields CDR1 MDHEN and CDR2 SYDVKM. The CDR3 totals 14 residues. V was trimmed by 3 bases and J by 7 bases, leaving 12 bases between them. The CDR3 sequence: CASSFGGRGEKLFF. The CDR3 DNA reads TGTGCCAGCAGTTTCGGCGGGAGGGGTGAAAAACTGTTTTTT.

The chain uses TRBV13 and TRBJ2-1; perhaps TRBD2 as D (6 bases). The CDR3 consists of 12 residues. The V gene lost 2 bases and the J gene lost 8 bases, with 7 bases spanning the gap. The germline V gene has CDR1 PRHDT and CDR2 FYEKMQ (reference sequence). CDR3 nucleotide sequence: TGTGCCAGCAGCTTATCGGGGGATGAGCAGTTCTTC. Its protein product is CASSLSGDEQFF.

The chain uses TRBV30 and TRBJ1-2, with 10 bases that match TRBD1. CDR1 and CDR2 from the germline V gene are GTSNPN and SVGIG (reference sequence). The CDR3 contains 15 residues. The ends lost 2 bases at V and 6 bases at J; junction bases unmatched: 9. The CDR3 is CAWSQTPGTGDGYTF. The DNA of the CDR3 is TGTGCCTGGAGTCAAACCCCCGGGACAGGGGATGGCTACACCTTC.

The chain recombines TRBV9 with TRBJ2-3; D not resolved. The V end was cut by 0 bases, the J end by 4 bases, with 6 bases between. Germline V gene sequence: CDR1 SGDLS, CDR2 YYNGEE. This CDR3 is 13 amino acids long. This chain's CDR3 is CASSVGPPDTQYF. In nucleotides, the CDR3 is TGTGCCAGCAGCGTAGGGCCTCCAGATACGCAGTATTTT.

The J gene is TRBJ2-1, the V gene TRBV6-5; 8 bases align to TRBD2. The CDR3 is made up of 15 amino acids. The V and J ends lost 7 bases and 2 bases, in that order; junction bases with no gene match: 7. Per germline, CDR1 MNHEY and CDR2 SVGAGI. The chain's CDR3 is CASTLRAGAYNEQFF. CDR3 nucleotide sequence: TGTGCCAGCACACTCCGAGCGGGGGCCTACAATGAGCAGTTCTTC.

The J gene is TRBJ1-3, the V gene TRBV6-5, with a tentative D call TRBD1 (5 bases). The V gene lost 0 bases and the J gene lost 1 base, with 7 bases spanning the gap. The CDR3 has 15 residues. CDR1 and CDR2 from the germline V gene are MNHEY and SVGAGI. The CDR3: CASSYSKGSGNTIYF. The CDR3, as DNA: TGTGCCAGCAGTTACTCGAAGGGGTCTGGAAACACCATATATTTT.

The V and J genes are TRBV18 and TRBJ2-7; the match to TRBD1 covers 7 bases. This CDR3 spans 15 amino acids. Germline V gives CDR1 KGHSH, CDR2 LQKENI. The junction had 11 bases not matched to a gene; V was cut back by 4 bases and J by 5 bases. The CDR3 here is CASSLPTGRSHEQYF. CDR3 bases: TGTGCCAGCTCACTTCCGACAGGGCGGTCACACGAGCAGTACTTC.

This clone was observed once. The chain is built from TRBV5-4 and TRBJ1-1; possibly TRBD1 for D (5 bases). CDR1 is SGHNT, CDR2 YYREEE, per germline (reference sequence). The CDR3 extends over 15 amino acids. V lost 1 base and J lost 1, with 11 bases in between. CDR3 protein: CASSLRWQGNTEAFF. CDR3 bases: TGTGCCAGCAGCTTGCGGTGGCAGGGGAACACTGAAGCTTTCTTT.

This sequence joins TRBV9 and TRBJ2-1, with D possibly matching TRBD1 (5 bases). Between the trimmed V and J ends, which lost 8 bases and 5 bases, there was a span of 17 bases. There are 14 residues in the CDR3. Germline V gene sequence: CDR1 SGDLS, CDR2 YYNGEE. The CDR3 DNA reads as TGTGCCAGTAGCTCGTCAGGGATCAACAATGAGCAGTTCTTC. Translating it yields CASSSSGINNEQFF. The entire variable domain, with the rest obtained from reference TRBV9 and TRBJ2-1, is as follows: DSGVTQTPKHLITATGQRVTLRCSPRSGDLSVYWYQQSLDQGLQFLIQYYNGEERAKGNILERFSAQQFPDLHSELNLSSLELGDSALYFCASSSSGINNEQFFGPGTRLTVL.

The chain links TRBV5-8 to TRBJ1-4; D is unresolved. CDR1 and CDR2 (germline): SGHTS, YDEGEE. The CDR3 spans 15 residues. The CDR3, as DNA: TGTGCTATAGCGACGTCGGGAAGTAGGGATGAAAAACTGTTTTTT. Its translation is CAIATSGSRDEKLFF. Together with reference TRBV5-8 and TRBJ1-4, the CDR3 gives the full variable domain: EAGVTQSPTHLIKTRGQQATLRCSPISGHTSVYWYQQALGLGLQFLLWYDEGEERNRGNFPPRFSGRQFPNYSSELNVNALELEDSALYLCAIATSGSRDEKLFFGSGTQLSVL.

The genes are TRBV28 and TRBJ1-2, with 11 bases matching TRBD1. This CDR3 contains 13 residues. The germline V gene has CDR1 MDHEN and CDR2 SYDVKM. Trimming cost V 6 bases and J 8 bases; bases outside gene matches: 5. The CDR3 DNA is TGTGCCAGCAGCACGGACAGGGGGCGCGGCTACACCTTC. Its translation is CASSTDRGRGYTF.

J is TRBJ1-1 and V is TRBV5-8; perhaps TRBD1 as D (5 bases). The V and J ends lost 4 bases and 1 base respectively, with 14 bases between them. Looked up from germline, CDR1 is SGHTS and CDR2 is YDEGEE. CDR3 size: 15 residues. In DNA form, the CDR3 reads TGTGCCAGCAGCCTTTGGTCGGGGGGGAACACTGAAGCTTTCTTT. The encoded protein is CASSLWSGGNTEAFF. The full variable domain, its missing parts supplied by reference TRBV5-8 and TRBJ1-1, is EAGVTQSPTHLIKTRGQQATLRCSPISGHTSVYWYQQALGLGLQFLLWYDEGEERNRGNFPPRFSGRQFPNYSSELNVNALELEDSALYLCASSLWSGGNTEAFFGQGTRLTVV.

The chain recombines TRBV3-1 (or the pseudogene TRBV3-2) with TRBJ2-7; 8 nucleotides match TRBD2. CDR1 and CDR2 from the germline V gene are LGHDT and YNNKEL (reference sequence). The CDR3 runs to 13 residues. Trimming cost V 4 bases and J 9 bases; bases outside gene matches: 8. CDR3 sequence (DNA): TGTGCCAGCAGCCCCTCCGGGGGGGCCGCGCAGTACTTC. Protein sequence: CASSPSGGAAQYF.

The chain is built from TRBV9 and TRBJ1-5; the D gene is possibly TRBD1 (6 bases). This CDR3 is built from 15 residues. Trimming stripped 0 bases from V and 3 bases from J, with 10 bases between. Germline-derived CDR1 and CDR2 are SGDLS and YYNGEE. The CDR3 bases are TGTGCCAGCAGCGTAGGGGGGCGAGACAATCAGCCCCAGCATTTT. Its protein is CASSVGGRDNQPQHF. The full variable domain, in which reference TRBV9 and TRBJ1-5 provide the parts outside the CDR3, is DSGVTQTPKHLITATGQRVTLRCSPRSGDLSVYWYQQSLDQGLQFLIQYYNGEERAKGNILERFSAQQFPDLHSELNLSSLELGDSALYFCASSVGGRDNQPQHFGDGTRLSIL.

This clone was detected only once. The chain couples TRBV2 to TRBJ1-6, with D maybe TRBD1 (5 bases). The CDR3 has 13 residues. V dropped 8 bases and J dropped 9 bases, with 14 bases sitting between them. In germline, CDR1 is SNHLY, CDR2 FYNNEI. The CDR3 DNA sequence: TGTGCCAGCCGGGGGGAAGAGGTTTCACCCCTCCACTTT. Its translation: CASRGEEVSPLHF.

This rearrangement joins TRBV30 to TRBJ2-3; TRBD2 might be the D (6 bases). The V end was cut by 2 bases, the J end by 0 bases, with 12 bases between. The CDR3 runs to 15 residues. Per germline, CDR1 GTSNPN and CDR2 SVGIG (reference sequence). CDR3 amino acids: CAWSRGKRSTDTQYF. CDR3 DNA: TGTGCCTGGAGTCGGGGGAAGCGTAGCACAGATACGCAGTATTTT.